The present entry profiles one TCR beta chain with its context. Its target is not known. Germline values: CDR1 SGHDT, CDR2 YYEEEE. The V gene end was trimmed by 6 bases and the J gene end by 6 bases; junction bases not matched to a gene: 9. The CDR3 has 15 amino acids. This sample stems from a study of cytomegalovirus exposure and HLA in healthy donors. Study-wide points: The study dropped some indistinguishable V segments, TRBV6-2 and TRBV6-3 among them. Sequences of the TCR beta chain were said to predict the HLA-A and HLA-B alleles of most subjects accurately. Analyzed later, most CMV-associated TCR beta chains appeared HLA-restricted. Further analysis, carried out later, found HLA-associated TCR beta chains more clonally expanded than equally common other chains.

PCR primers comprised 60 Vbeta and 13 Jbeta primers. The assay was immunoSEQ multiplex PCR, and TCRdb's table has in-frame clones only and misses some. In the table there are under 200,000 clones, approximately 80% of which are singletons. This clonotype was sampled from a man aged 35-49 years in good health and CMV-seropositive. The chain combines TRBV5-6 with TRBJ2-3; 11 nucleotides agree with TRBD2. What was sequenced was PBMCs. The CDR3 sequence: CASTLLAGARDTQYF. The CDR3 nucleotides read TGTGCCAGCACCCTACTAGCGGGGGCCCGGGATACGCAGTATTTT.